These T cell receptor beta chains were read from a single sample in a study of human T cells and chemical hapten exposure. TCRdb itself ran the RACE reads through MiXCR, one entry per CDR3 protein. The repertoire has about 69,000 distinct CDR3 sequences, over 9% of them found once; the top ten carry 6.8%. The sequencing used whole blood, collected in connection with sensitization to the hapten diphenylcyclopropenone (DPC). These TCRs come from a woman in her 50s with alopecia areata. Some clones in this sample may be carry-over from other donors' samples. Both conserved end residues are part of each CDR3. The D gene is left open where the match is weak. The size entry is marked missing in some rows and otherwise reads once, few, many or a size class.

J,V,size,D,CDR3,DNA
TRBJ1-1,TRBV29-1,few,TRBD1,CSPRQGNTEAFF,TGCAGCCCCAGACAGGGTAACACTGAAGCTTTCTTT
TRBJ1-3,TRBV20-1,.,.,CSASRAGDTIYF,TGCAGTGCTTCCAGAGCCGGGGACACCATATATTTT
TRBJ1-1,TRBV6-1,few,TRBD1,CASSGYRGATEAFF,TGTGCCAGCAGTGGGTACAGGGGAGCCACTGAAGCTTTCTTT
TRBJ1-5,TRBV7-9,many,TRBD1,CASSDGTGDQPQHF,TGTGCCAGCAGCGATGGGACAGGGGATCAGCCCCAGCATTTT
TRBJ2-1,TRBV7-6,few,TRBD1,CASSLLPGQSFNNEQFF,TGTGCCAGCAGCTTACTACCGGGACAGAGTTTTAACAATGAGCAGTTCTTC
TRBJ2-3,TRBV5-1,.,.,CASSQGTPRTDTQYF,TGCGCCAGCAGCCAGGGGACACCCCGCACAGATACGCAGTATTTT
TRBJ1-1,TRBV25-1,many,TRBD1,CASSEAGTGTTEAFF,TGTGCCAGCAGTGAAGCCGGGACAGGGACCACTGAAGCTTTCTTT
TRBJ2-3,TRBV29-1,.,.,CSVSVTGTDTQYF,TGCAGCGTGAGTGTGACCGGTACAGATACGCAGTATTTT
TRBJ1-5,TRBV2,many,.,CASSQGRDQPQHF,TGTGCCAGCAGTCAGGGTCGGGATCAGCCCCAGCATTTT
TRBJ2-7,TRBV11-2,many,TRBD2,CASSFLGGNEQYF,TGTGCCAGCAGCTTCCTGGGAGGGAACGAGCAGTACTTC
TRBJ2-1,TRBV28,few,TRBD2,CASSLMSGRYNEQFF,TGTGCCAGCAGTTTAATGAGCGGGAGGTACAATGAGCAGTTCTTC
TRBJ2-3,TRBV29-1,many,.,CSVDDTQYF,TGCAGCGTTGATGATACGCAGTATTTT
TRBJ2-3,TRBV11-2,many,TRBD2,CASSSTGLGTQYF,TGTGCCAGCAGCTCAACCGGACTAGGAACGCAGTATTTT
TRBJ1-1,TRBV19,many,.,CASQPLGAHTEAFF,TGTGCCAGCCAACCCTTGGGGGCCCACACTGAAGCTTTCTTT
TRBJ2-1,TRBV21-1,.,.,CASSKVGRELEQFF,TGTGCCAGCAGCAAAGTAGGACGGGAATTAGAGCAGTTCTTC
TRBJ1-1,TRBV6-5,many,.,CASSYSYTGGDTEAFF,TGTGCCAGCAGTTACTCGTACACTGGGGGTGACACTGAAGCTTTCTTT
TRBJ2-5,TRBV11-2,many,.,CASSYRFGQETQYF,TGTGCCAGCAGCTATCGATTCGGACAAGAGACCCAGTACTTC
TRBJ2-1,TRBV12-3/TRBV12-4,.,TRBD2,CASSPPGGNNEQFF,TGTGCCAGCAGCCCACCGGGAGGGAACAATGAGCAGTTCTTC
TRBJ1-5,TRBV7-8,few,.,CASSAQMAQPQHF,TGTGCCAGCAGCGCTCAAATGGCTCAGCCCCAGCATTTT
TRBJ2-3,TRBV29-1,.,.,CSAESRAGTDTQYF,TGCAGCGCCGAGTCACGAGCGGGCACAGATACGCAGTATTTT
TRBJ2-7,TRBV11-2,few,TRBD1,CASSVSRDRVNEQYF,TGTGCCAGCAGCGTATCCCGGGACAGGGTCAACGAGCAGTACTTC
TRBJ2-3,TRBV18,many,.,CASSPPARTGDTQYF,TGTGCCAGCTCACCACCGGCCAGAACGGGAGATACGCAGTATTTT
TRBJ2-5,TRBV27,.,.,CASSHDLETQYF,TGTGCCAGCAGTCACGACCTGGAGACCCAGTACTTC
TRBJ2-7,TRBV7-8,.,.,CASSLYRTYEQYF,TGTGCCAGCAGCTTGTACAGGACCTACGAGCAGTACTTC
TRBJ2-3,TRBV3-1,.,.,CASSHPGSYTQYF,TGTGCCAGCAGCCACCCAGGGAGCTATACGCAGTATTTT
TRBJ1-4,TRBV6-6,.,.,CASRRIAGANEKLFF,TGTGCCAGCAGGAGGATTGCAGGCGCTAATGAAAAACTGTTTTTT
TRBJ2-7,TRBV5-5,few,TRBD1,CASSPGTAYEQYF,TGTGCCAGCAGCCCCGGGACAGCCTACGAGCAGTACTTC
TRBJ1-1,TRBV28,many,TRBD1,CATLLRDRESAFF,TGTGCCACCCTTCTCCGGGACAGGGAATCGGCTTTCTTT
TRBJ2-3,TRBV29-1,many,TRBD1,CSVEILEGGGTDTQYF,TGCAGCGTTGAGATACTTGAAGGGGGCGGCACAGATACGCAGTATTTT
TRBJ2-2,TRBV7-7,.,.,CASRAGYTGELFF,TGTGCCAGCCGGGCAGGGTACACCGGGGAGCTGTTTTTT
TRBJ2-7,TRBV18,.,.,CASSPPFLEVPTYEQYF,TGTGCCAGCTCACCACCGTTTTTGGAGGTCCCTACCTACGAGCAGTACTTC
TRBJ1-2,TRBV5-1,few,.,CASSLEQGDYGYTF,TGCGCCAGCAGCTTGGAACAGGGCGACTATGGCTACACCTTC